This TCR beta chain was sequenced during a study of T-cell memory formation after mild COVID-19. To note about this clonotype: Its specificity is unknown.

The CDR3 extends over 12 amino acids. The V end lost 3 bases, the J end lost 8 bases, and 11 bases lay between the germline ends. CDR1 KGHSH and CDR2 LQKENI come from the germline V gene. Study findings and constraints: The pre-infection memory compartment contained some responding clones, suggesting cross-reactive memory joined. Clones shrinking between day 15 and 85 showed a balanced CD4/CD8 split, and those that grew later tilted toward CD4+.

UMIs and sample barcodes were carried by the TCR alpha and TCR beta cDNA libraries that 5'RACE produced using constant-segment primers. TCRdb reprocessed the 5' RACE reads via MiXCR and lists one record per CDR3 protein. The sample has 400,000 to 500,000 distinct CDR3 sequences, roughly 20% seen once. This receptor was identified in an adult woman who had mild COVID-19 (a few samples of this study predate the infection). Cell type and time point are not known. Input material: PBMCs or a T cell subset sorted from them (not recorded which). J is TRBJ2-7 and V is TRBV18, with TRBD2 as a possible D gene (6 bases). In DNA, the CDR3 is TGTGCCAGCTCACCGGGCGGGAACCAGCAGTACTTC. Its translation: CASSPGGNQQYF.